This T cell receptor (beta chain) was documented in a study of Ad26.COV2.S vaccination and SARS-CoV-2 variants. Findings and limits, study-wide: Higher spike-specific TCR breadth was found in vaccine recipients than in placebo recipients.

CDR1 and CDR2 (germline): SGHVS, FNYEAQ. Trimming removed 5 bases at V and 3 bases at J, with 18 bases between. The CDR3 runs to 16 residues. With respect to this clone: Its target is not known.

Method: immunoSEQ multiplex PCR; TCRdb's copy keeps in-frame clones and lacks some. Here the sample spans some 350,000 clones, about 90% being singletons. The chain employs TRBV7-6 and TRBJ2-3; tentative D call: TRBD2 (7 bases). This clonotype was sampled from a human donor who had recovered from COVID-19. The sample in question was peripheral blood, obtained after recovery from COVID-19. The CDR3 sequence is CASSPSGAGATDTQYF. Written as DNA, the CDR3 is TGTGCCAGCAGCCCGTCGGGGGCGGGGGCGACAGATACGCAGTATTTT. The variable domain in full, with the rest retrieved from reference TRBV7-6 and TRBJ2-3, is GAGVSQSPRYKVTKRGQDVALRCDPISGHVSLYWYRQALGQGPEFLTYFNYEAQQDKSGLPNDRFSAERPEGSISTLTIQRTEQRDSAMYRCASSPSGAGATDTQYFGPGTRLTVL.